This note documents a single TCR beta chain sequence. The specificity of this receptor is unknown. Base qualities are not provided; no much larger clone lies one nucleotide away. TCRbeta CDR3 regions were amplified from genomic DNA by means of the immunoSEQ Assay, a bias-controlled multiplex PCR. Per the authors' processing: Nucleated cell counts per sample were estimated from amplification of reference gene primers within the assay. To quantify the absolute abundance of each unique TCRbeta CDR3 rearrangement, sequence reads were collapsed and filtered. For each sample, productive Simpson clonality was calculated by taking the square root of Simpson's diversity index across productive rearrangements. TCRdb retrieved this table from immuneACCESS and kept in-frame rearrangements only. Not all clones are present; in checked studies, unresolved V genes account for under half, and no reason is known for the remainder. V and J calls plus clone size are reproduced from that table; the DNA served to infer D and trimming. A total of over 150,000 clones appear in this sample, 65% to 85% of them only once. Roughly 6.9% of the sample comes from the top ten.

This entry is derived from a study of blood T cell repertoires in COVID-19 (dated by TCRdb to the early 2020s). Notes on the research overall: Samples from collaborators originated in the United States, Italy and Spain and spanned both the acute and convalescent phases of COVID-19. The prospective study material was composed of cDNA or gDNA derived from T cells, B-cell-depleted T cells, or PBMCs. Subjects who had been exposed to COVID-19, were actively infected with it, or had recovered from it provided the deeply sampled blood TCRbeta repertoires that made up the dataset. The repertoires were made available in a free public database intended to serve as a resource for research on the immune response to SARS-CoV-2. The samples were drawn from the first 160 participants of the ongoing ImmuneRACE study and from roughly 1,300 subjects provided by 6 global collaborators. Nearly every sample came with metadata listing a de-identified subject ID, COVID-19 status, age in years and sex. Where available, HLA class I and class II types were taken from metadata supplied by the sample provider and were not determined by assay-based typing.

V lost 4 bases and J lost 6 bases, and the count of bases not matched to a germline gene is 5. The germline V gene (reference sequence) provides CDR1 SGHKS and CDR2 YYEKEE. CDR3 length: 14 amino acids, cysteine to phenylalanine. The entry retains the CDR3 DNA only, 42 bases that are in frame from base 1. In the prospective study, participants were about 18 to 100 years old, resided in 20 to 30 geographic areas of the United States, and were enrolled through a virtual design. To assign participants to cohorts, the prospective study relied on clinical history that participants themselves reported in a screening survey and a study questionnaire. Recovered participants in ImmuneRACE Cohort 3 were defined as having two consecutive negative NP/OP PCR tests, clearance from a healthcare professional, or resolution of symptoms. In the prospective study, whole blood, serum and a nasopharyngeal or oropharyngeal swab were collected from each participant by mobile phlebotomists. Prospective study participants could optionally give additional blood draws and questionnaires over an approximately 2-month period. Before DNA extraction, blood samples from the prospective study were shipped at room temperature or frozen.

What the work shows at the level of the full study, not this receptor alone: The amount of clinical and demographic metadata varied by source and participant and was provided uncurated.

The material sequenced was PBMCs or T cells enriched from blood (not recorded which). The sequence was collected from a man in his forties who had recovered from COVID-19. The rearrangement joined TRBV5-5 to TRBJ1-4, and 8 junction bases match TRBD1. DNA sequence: TGTGCCAGCAGCCCGACAGGGGTGGATGAAAAACTGTTTTTT. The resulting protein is CASSPTGVDEKLFF.